This T cell receptor beta chain was recorded in a study of T cells after yellow fever vaccination. The TCR cDNA carried a universal primer site and UMIs from 5'RACE template switching. TCRdb itself ran the 5' RACE reads through MiXCR, one entry per CDR3 protein. This sample yields 450,000 to 650,000 distinct CDR3 sequences, of which 13% are seen a single time; more than 13% belongs to the top ten. This clonotype was recorded a few times. Germline V gene sequence: CDR1 SEHNR, CDR2 FQNEAQ (reference sequence). This CDR3 comprises 15 residues. Trimming took 5 bases from V and 0 from J; bases not matched to a gene: 5.

V gene TRBV7-9 combines with J gene TRBJ2-3, with 7 bases fitting TRBD1. The TCR comes from a man under 40 who received the YFV17D yellow fever vaccine. The sequencing used PBMCs, collected on the day of the yellow fever booster vaccination. CDR3 protein: CASSAYRGSTDTQYF. The DNA of the CDR3 is TGTGCCAGCAGCGCCTACAGGGGCAGCACAGATACGCAGTATTTT.